The 31 T cell receptor beta chains below come from one sample, sequenced in a study of T cell responses to AZD1222 COVID-19 vaccine. This table comes from immunoSEQ multiplex PCR, and its TCRdb copy is limited to in-frame clones, with some not included. Among approximately 60,000 clones listed, roughly 70% were seen once. The sequences come from peripheral blood, collected on day 0 of AZD1222 vaccination. These receptors were taken from an adult in good health.

The DNA for the CDR3 is TGCGCCAGCAGGCGGGGAGGCAATCAGCCCCAGCATTTT. Encoded protein: CASRRGGNQPQHF. The chain combines TRBV5-1 with TRBJ1-5, with D unresolved. V was shortened by 5 bases and J by 2 bases, with 8 bases between the two germline ends. This CDR3 spans 13 amino acids. CDR1 is SGHRS, CDR2 YFSETQ, per germline.

The genes are TRBV27 and TRBJ1-2; weak D call: TRBD1 (5 bases). Germline loops: CDR1 MNHEY, CDR2 SMNVEV (reference sequence). V was pared by 6 bases and J by 6 bases, with 23 bases between. This CDR3 spans 16 amino acids. As DNA, the CDR3 is TGTGCCAGCAGCCTCGAGCCTCTGGCAGGGCGGGATGGCTACACCTTC. Translation: CASSLEPLAGRDGYTF.

The chain recombines TRBV14 with TRBJ1-1; D is ambiguous. This CDR3 contains 15 residues. CDR1 is SGHDN, CDR2 FVKESK, per germline. V was trimmed by 3 bases and J by 7 bases, leaving 18 bases between them. CDR3 amino acids: CASSQTSGSRGEAFF. The CDR3 bases are TGTGCCAGCAGCCAGACTTCAGGTTCGCGGGGTGAAGCTTTCTTT.

A few counts support this clone. The chain joins TRBV4-3 to TRBJ2-1, with 9 bases aligning to TRBD2. Germline assignment: CDR1 LGHNA and CDR2 YSLEER. The CDR3 spans 17 residues. The ends lost 0 bases at V and 4 bases at J; junction bases unmatched: 7. The DNA for the CDR3 is TGCGCCAGCAGCCAAGAGGCGCGACTAGCGGTTTACAATGAGCAGTTCTTC. Its protein is CASSQEARLAVYNEQFF.

This clone was seen a few times. V and J are TRBV27 and TRBJ1-2; possible D gene TRBD1, 5 bases. Germline V gene lookup returns CDR1 MNHEY and CDR2 SMNVEV (reference sequence). This CDR3 contains 13 residues. Deletions cut 5 bases from V and 6 bases from J, with 13 bases between. CDR3 sequence reads: CASSLGPAHGYTF. In nucleotides, the CDR3 is TGTGCCAGCAGTCTGGGACCGGCACATGGCTACACCTTC.

The chain combines TRBV2 with TRBJ2-5; 9 bases agree with TRBD1. Germline trimming cut 8 bases from V and 1 base from J; bases unmatched to any gene: 5. Germline loops: CDR1 SNHLY, CDR2 FYNNEI. The CDR3 sequence is 14 residues long. Written as DNA, the CDR3 is TGTGCCAGCGAGGGACAGGGTGCCCAAGAGACCCAGTACTTC. Translation: CASEGQGAQETQYF.

The genes are TRBV10-3 and TRBJ2-7; D is possibly TRBD1 (5 bases). Germline lookup yields CDR1 ENHRY and CDR2 SYGVKD. V was shortened by 7 bases and J by 1 base, with 8 bases between the two germline ends. The CDR3 is 12 residues long. The DNA of the CDR3 is TGTGCCATCAACTCAGGGTCCTACGAGCAGTACTTC. Amino acids: CAINSGSYEQYF.

DNA of the CDR3: TGTGCCAGCAGCTTAGGCATGGGACAGGGGGGCTACGAGCAGTACTTC. Its translation is CASSLGMGQGGYEQYF. The chain has TRBV11-2 and TRBJ2-7, with 11 bases that match TRBD1. Germline assignment: CDR1 SGHAT and CDR2 FQNNGV. The CDR3 runs to 16 residues. After removal of 1 base from V and 3 bases from J, the junction contained 5 bases not matched to a gene.

This clone turned up a few times. V is TRBV7-2 and J is TRBJ2-2, with 7 bases lining up with TRBD1. Unmatched junction bases numbered 8, after V lost 8 bases and J lost 2 bases. This CDR3 is built from 15 residues. The V gene's germline CDR1 is SGHTA and CDR2 FQGNSA. CDR3 protein: CASLRQGDNTGELFF. CDR3 bases: TGTGCCAGCCTAAGACAGGGCGACAACACCGGGGAGCTGTTTTTT.

This clone was seen more than once but under ten times. CDR3 in DNA: TGTGCCAGCAGCTTAACAGGGAGCTCCTACAATGAGCAGTTCTTC. Its translation: CASSLTGSSYNEQFF. V gene TRBV9 combines with J gene TRBJ2-1, with D maybe TRBD1 (6 bases). Per germline, CDR1 SGDLS and CDR2 YYNGEE. This CDR3 is built from 15 residues. Trimming shortened V by 4 bases and J by 0 bases, and 11 bases separated the two germline ends.

The chain uses TRBV4-3 and TRBJ2-7; D is ambiguous. The CDR3 contains 15 residues. Trimming took 0 bases from V and 4 from J, leaving 13 bases between them. In germline, CDR1 is LGHNA, CDR2 YSLEER. CDR3 loop: CASSQDRWLQYEQYF. Written as DNA, the CDR3 is TGCGCCAGCAGCCAAGATCGCTGGCTACAATACGAGCAGTACTTC.

The chain carries TRBV12-3 or TRBV12-4 and TRBJ2-5, with 9 bases lining up with TRBD1. V lost 6 bases, J lost 4 bases, and 3 bases stayed unmatched. The length of the CDR3 is 13 residues. The CDR3 DNA reads as TGTGCCAGCAGATGGACAGGGGTAGAGACCCAGTACTTC. Its protein is CASRWTGVETQYF.

Only a few counts were recorded for this clone. This chain joins TRBV2 and TRBJ1-1; TRBD1 might be the D (6 bases). V was shortened by 6 bases and J by 6 bases, with 14 bases between the two germline ends. The CDR3 covers 13 residues. The germline CDR1 and CDR2 sequences are SNHLY and FYNNEI. The chain's CDR3 is CASRRQTGPEAFF. CDR3 bases: TGTGCCAGCAGGAGGCAGACAGGACCTGAAGCTTTCTTT. Full variable domain (remainder filled in from reference TRBV2 and TRBJ1-1): EPEVTQTPSHQVTQMGQEVILRCVPISNHLYFYWYRQILGQKVEFLVSFYNNEISEKSEIFDDQFSVERPDGSNFTLKIRSTKLEDSAMYFCASRRQTGPEAFFGQGTRLTVV.

This sequence joins TRBV5-5 and TRBJ1-2; TRBD1 aligns across 7 bases. V gave up 5 bases and J gave up 1 base; unmatched junction bases: 2. Germline V gives CDR1 SGHKS, CDR2 YYEKEE (reference sequence). This CDR3 region has 13 residues. The CDR3 reads CASSDRVNYGYTF. CDR3 nucleotides: TGTGCCAGCAGTGACAGGGTTAACTATGGCTACACCTTC.

This chain joins TRBV29-1 and TRBJ2-6; TRBD2 might be the D (6 bases). The CDR3 runs to 14 residues. Germline V gene lookup returns CDR1 SQVTM and CDR2 ANQGSEA. The V gene lost 6 bases and the J gene lost 1 base, with 10 bases spanning the gap. The CDR3 region has the DNA TGCAGCGTGGGGGAGGCTTCTGGGGCCAACGTCCTGACTTTC. It is translated as CSVGEASGANVLTF.

The V gene is TRBV5-1, the J gene TRBJ1-2; no definite D call. The CDR3 has 13 residues. The germline gives CDR1 SGHRS, CDR2 YFSETQ. The ends were cut back, 0 bases at V and 4 bases at J, with 7 bases in the middle. CDR3 residues: CASSLEETYGYTF. For the CDR3, the DNA is TGCGCCAGCAGCTTGGAGGAGACCTATGGCTACACCTTC.

The rearrangement joins TRBV19 to TRBJ1-3, with D maybe TRBD1 (6 bases). Per germline, CDR1 LNHDA and CDR2 SQIVND (reference sequence). This CDR3 is built from 15 residues. Trimming left V 6 bases short and J 3 bases short, with 15 bases between. CDR3 amino acids: CASSGGTWYGNTIYF. The CDR3 nucleotides are TGTGCCAGTAGCGGCGGGACATGGTATGGAAACACCATATATTTT. Full variable domain (missing parts from reference TRBV19 and TRBJ1-3): DGGITQSPKYLFRKEGQNVTLSCEQNLNHDAMYWYRQDPGQGLRLIYYSQIVNDFQKGDIAEGYSVSREKKESFPLTVTSAQKNPTAFYLCASSGGTWYGNTIYFGEGSWLTVV.

The V and J genes are TRBV19 and TRBJ1-5; 7 bases map to TRBD1. Germline CDR1 reads LNHDA; CDR2 reads SQIVND (reference sequence). This CDR3 region has 15 residues. V lost 9 bases, J lost 4 bases, and 12 bases stayed unmatched. CDR3 sequence reads: CASRQGPTVNQPQHF. In DNA form, the CDR3 reads TGTGCCAGCAGACAGGGCCCTACAGTTAATCAGCCCCAGCATTTT.

V usage is TRBV28 and J usage is TRBJ1-2; 10 nucleotides align to TRBD1. V lost 6 bases, J lost 0 bases, and 10 bases stayed unmatched. The CDR3 consists of 17 residues. CDR1 and CDR2 (germline): MDHEN, SYDVKM. The CDR3 protein is CASRPGTGARANYGYTF. The CDR3 nucleotides read TGTGCCAGCAGGCCTGGGACAGGGGCACGAGCTAACTATGGCTACACCTTC.

This sequence joins TRBV19 and TRBJ2-3; a possible D gene is TRBD1 (6 bases). V lost 5 bases and J 1 base, leaving 10 bases between the germline ends. The CDR3 extends over 14 amino acids. Germline assignment: CDR1 LNHDA and CDR2 SQIVND (reference sequence). CDR3 DNA: TGTGCCAGTAGTGCACAGGGCGGCACAGATACGCAGTATTTT. Amino acid sequence: CASSAQGGTDTQYF.

The chain joins TRBV10-3 to TRBJ1-2, with no clear D. The CDR3 length is 13 residues. CDR1 and CDR2 from the germline V gene are ENHRY and SYGVKD. Trimming removed 0 bases from V and 3 bases from J, with 5 bases in between. The CDR3 DNA reads as TGTGCCATCAGTGAGTCCGAGGACTATGGCTACACCTTC. Protein product: CAISESEDYGYTF.

This chain links TRBV6-5 with TRBJ1-6; D is unresolved. The CDR3 consists of 12 residues. V lost 5 bases and J 7 bases, leaving 6 bases between the germline ends. CDR1 and CDR2 (germline): MNHEY, SVGAGI. CDR3 region: CASSTGNSPLHF. CDR3 bases: TGTGCCAGCAGTACGGGAAATTCACCCCTCCACTTT.

The chain has TRBV3-1 (or the pseudogene TRBV3-2) and TRBJ1-6; D call uncertain. CDR3 length: 14 residues. CDR1 LGHDT and CDR2 YNNKEL come from the germline V gene (reference sequence). V dropped 0 bases and J dropped 7 bases, with 7 bases sitting between them. CDR3 nucleotide sequence: TGTGCCAGCAGCCAAGATAACGGGAATTCACCCCTCCACTTT. Translation: CASSQDNGNSPLHF.

CDR3 residues: CASSGQGDQPQHF. DNA of the CDR3: TGTGCCAGCAGTGGACAGGGGGATCAGCCCCAGCATTTT. J is TRBJ1-5 and V is TRBV25-1; 9 positions agree with TRBD1. This CDR3 has 13 residues. Germline trimming cut 4 bases from V and 5 bases from J; bases unmatched to any gene: 0. Germline values: CDR1 MGHDK, CDR2 SYGVNS.

This clone was observed once. The rearrangement uses TRBV2 and TRBJ1-4, with a possible D match to TRBD1 (5 bases). CDR1 is SNHLY and CDR2 is FYNNEI in the germline V gene. This CDR3 has 16 residues. The ends were cut back, 0 bases at V and 8 bases at J, with 16 bases in the middle. The CDR3 coding sequence is TGTGCCAGCAGTGAAGCGCTTCTGCAGGGTGGAGAAAAACTGTTTTTT. Translating it yields CASSEALLQGGEKLFF. Complete variable domain (other parts from reference TRBV2 and TRBJ1-4): EPEVTQTPSHQVTQMGQEVILRCVPISNHLYFYWYRQILGQKVEFLVSFYNNEISEKSEIFDDQFSVERPDGSNFTLKIRSTKLEDSAMYFCASSEALLQGGEKLFFGSGTQLSVL.

This rearrangement joins TRBV23-1 to TRBJ2-7; 9 bases fit TRBD1. TRBV23-1 is sorted into the ORF group, with uncertain function. There are 13 residues in the CDR3. V lost 5 bases to trimming and J lost 2 bases; unmatched junction nucleotides: 1. CDR3 sequence: CASSWTGAYEQYF. CDR3 DNA sequence: TGCGCCAGCAGTTGGACAGGGGCCTACGAGCAGTACTTC.

The rearrangement uses TRBV27 and TRBJ1-2; 7 bases agree with TRBD1. The CDR3 covers 13 residues. J was trimmed by 6 bases and V by 6 bases; bases with no gene match: 7. Germline loops: CDR1 MNHEY, CDR2 SMNVEV (reference sequence). This CDR3 is CASRSDREDGYTF. The CDR3 nucleotides are TGTGCCAGCAGGAGTGACAGGGAAGATGGCTACACCTTC.

The gene calls are TRBV2 and TRBJ1-4; TRBD1 matches 9 bases. The V and J ends lost 0 bases and 8 bases, in that order; junction bases with no gene match: 7. The CDR3 contains 16 residues. CDR1 and CDR2 (germline): SNHLY, FYNNEI. CDR3 residues: CASSEATGTGYEKLFF. The DNA of the CDR3 is TGTGCCAGCAGTGAAGCGACCGGGACAGGGTACGAAAAACTGTTTTTT.

The chain links TRBV4-1 to TRBJ2-1; tentative D call: TRBD2 (6 bases). The germline CDR1 and CDR2 sequences are MGHRA and YSYEKL. The CDR3 consists of 16 residues. V was pared by 0 bases and J by 10 bases, with 19 bases between. The CDR3 DNA sequence: TGCGCCAGCAGCCAAGAGGGACGGGGGTCTCACGGGGAGCAGTTCTTC. The encoded protein is CASSQEGRGSHGEQFF.

Notes on this clone: This specimen includes other DNA sequences encoding the same CDR3. This chain connects TRBV28 to TRBJ2-1; 9 bases agree with TRBD2. V dropped 7 bases and J dropped 4; count of bases not matched to a gene: 5. This CDR3 region has 14 residues. Germline V gene sequence: CDR1 MDHEN, CDR2 SYDVKM. This CDR3 reads CASKGGGVYNEQFF. In DNA form, the CDR3 reads TGTGCCAGCAAAGGCGGGGGGGTTTACAATGAGCAGTTCTTC.

The chain combines TRBV6-2 or TRBV6-3 with TRBJ1-5; D is perhaps TRBD1 (5 bases). V dropped 6 bases and J dropped 5 bases, with 17 bases sitting between them. CDR1 and CDR2 (germline): MNHEY, SVGEGT. The CDR3 is 15 residues long. This chain's CDR3 is CASSRYGTEDQPQHF. CDR3 bases: TGTGCCAGCAGCCGATACGGGACGGAGGATCAGCCCCAGCATTTT.